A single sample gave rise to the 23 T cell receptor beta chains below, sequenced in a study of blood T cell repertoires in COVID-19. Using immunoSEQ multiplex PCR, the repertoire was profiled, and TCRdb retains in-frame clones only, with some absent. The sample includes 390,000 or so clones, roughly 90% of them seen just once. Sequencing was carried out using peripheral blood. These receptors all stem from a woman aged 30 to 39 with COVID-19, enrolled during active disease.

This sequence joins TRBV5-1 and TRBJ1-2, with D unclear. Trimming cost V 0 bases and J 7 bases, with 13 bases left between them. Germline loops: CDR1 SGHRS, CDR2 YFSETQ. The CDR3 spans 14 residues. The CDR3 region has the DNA TGCGCCAGCAGCTTGGGGCGGACTGACGGTGGCTACACCTTC. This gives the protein CASSLGRTDGGYTF.

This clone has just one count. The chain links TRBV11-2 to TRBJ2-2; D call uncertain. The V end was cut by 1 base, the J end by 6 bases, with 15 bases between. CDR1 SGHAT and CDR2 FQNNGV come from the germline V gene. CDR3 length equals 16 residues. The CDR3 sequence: CASSLVYRLDAGELFF. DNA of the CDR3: TGTGCCAGCAGCTTAGTATATAGGCTAGATGCCGGGGAGCTGTTTTTT.

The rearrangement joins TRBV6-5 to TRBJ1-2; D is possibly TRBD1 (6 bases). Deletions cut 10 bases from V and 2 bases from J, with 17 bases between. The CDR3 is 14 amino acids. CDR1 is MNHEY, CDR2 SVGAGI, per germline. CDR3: CATMTPGGNYGYTF. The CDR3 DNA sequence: TGTGCCACCATGACGCCGGGGGGCAACTATGGCTACACCTTC.

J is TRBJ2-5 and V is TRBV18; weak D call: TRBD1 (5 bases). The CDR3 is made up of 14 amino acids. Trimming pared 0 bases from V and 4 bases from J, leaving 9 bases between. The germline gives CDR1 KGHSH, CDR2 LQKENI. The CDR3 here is CASSPPPTGETQYF. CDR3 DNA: TGTGCCAGCTCACCACCTCCTACAGGAGAGACCCAGTACTTC.

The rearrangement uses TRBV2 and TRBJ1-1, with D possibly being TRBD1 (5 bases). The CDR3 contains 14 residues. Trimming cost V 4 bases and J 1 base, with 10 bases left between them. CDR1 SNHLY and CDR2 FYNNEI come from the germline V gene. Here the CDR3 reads CASSAQGGNTEAFF. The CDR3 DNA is TGTGCCAGCAGTGCGCAGGGAGGGAACACTGAAGCTTTCTTT.

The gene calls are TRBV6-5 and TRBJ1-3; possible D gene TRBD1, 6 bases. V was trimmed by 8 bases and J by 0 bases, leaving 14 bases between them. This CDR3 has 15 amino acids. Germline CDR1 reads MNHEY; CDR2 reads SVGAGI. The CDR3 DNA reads TGTGCCAGCGCATACAGGGAAAGCTCTGGAAACACCATATATTTT. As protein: CASAYRESSGNTIYF.

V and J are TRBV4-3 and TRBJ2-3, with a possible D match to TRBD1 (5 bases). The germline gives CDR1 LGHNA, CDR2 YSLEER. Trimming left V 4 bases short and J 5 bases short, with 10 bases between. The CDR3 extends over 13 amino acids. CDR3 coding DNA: TGCGCCAGCAGCCCCCAGGGCAGAGATACGCAGTATTTT. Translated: CASSPQGRDTQYF.

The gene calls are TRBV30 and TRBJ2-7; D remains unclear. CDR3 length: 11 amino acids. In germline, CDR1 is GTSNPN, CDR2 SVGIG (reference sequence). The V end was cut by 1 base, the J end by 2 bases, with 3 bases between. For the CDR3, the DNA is TGTGCCTGGAGTGACACCTACGAGCAGTACGTC. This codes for CAWSDTYEQYV.

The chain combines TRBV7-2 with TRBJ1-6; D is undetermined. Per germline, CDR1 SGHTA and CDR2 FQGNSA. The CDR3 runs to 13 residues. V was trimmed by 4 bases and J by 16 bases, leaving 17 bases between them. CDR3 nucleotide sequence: TGTGCCAGCAGCTCCGTCTTAGCGGGCTTACTCCACTTT. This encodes CASSSVLAGLLHF.

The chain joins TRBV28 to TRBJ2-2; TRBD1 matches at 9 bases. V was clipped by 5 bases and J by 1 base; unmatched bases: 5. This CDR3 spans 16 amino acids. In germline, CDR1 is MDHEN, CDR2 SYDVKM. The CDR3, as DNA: TGTGCCAGCAGTCCCCAGGGACAGGGGAACACCGGGGAGCTGTTTTTT. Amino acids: CASSPQGQGNTGELFF.

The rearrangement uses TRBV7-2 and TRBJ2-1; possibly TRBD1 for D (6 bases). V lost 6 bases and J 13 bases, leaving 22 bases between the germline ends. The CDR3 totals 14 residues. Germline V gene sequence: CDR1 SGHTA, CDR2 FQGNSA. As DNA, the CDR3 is TGTGCCAGCAGTAAAAGCCCCCGGACAGAAGACCAGTTCTTC. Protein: CASSKSPRTEDQFF.

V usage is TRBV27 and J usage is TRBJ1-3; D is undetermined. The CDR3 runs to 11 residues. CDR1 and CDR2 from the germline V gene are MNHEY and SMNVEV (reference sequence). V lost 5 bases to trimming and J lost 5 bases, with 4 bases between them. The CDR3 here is CASSGRNTIYF. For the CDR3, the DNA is TGTGCCAGCAGTGGCCGAAACACCATATATTTT.

The CDR3: CASSGTGYTEAFF. The DNA for the CDR3 is TGTGCCAGCAGCGGCACAGGGTACACTGAAGCTTTCTTT. The chain joins TRBV9 to TRBJ1-1; D is perhaps TRBD1 (6 bases). The germline V and J ends were trimmed by 3 bases and 3 bases, with 9 bases remaining between them. CDR3 length: 13 residues. Germline V gene lookup returns CDR1 SGDLS and CDR2 YYNGEE.

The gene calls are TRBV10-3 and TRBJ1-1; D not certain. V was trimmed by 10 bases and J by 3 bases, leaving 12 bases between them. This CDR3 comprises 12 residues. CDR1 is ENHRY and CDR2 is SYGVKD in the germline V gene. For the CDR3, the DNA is TGTGCCAGCCGAAAGGGAGACACTGAAGCTTTCTTT. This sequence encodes CASRKGDTEAFF.

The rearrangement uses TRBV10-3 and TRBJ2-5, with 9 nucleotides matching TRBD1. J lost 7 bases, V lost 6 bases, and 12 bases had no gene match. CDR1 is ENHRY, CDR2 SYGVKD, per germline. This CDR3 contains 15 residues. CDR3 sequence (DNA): TGTGCCATCAGCCTCACCGGGACAGGGAAGGGGACCCAGTACTTC. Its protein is CAISLTGTGKGTQYF.

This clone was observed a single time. The CDR3 DNA is TGTGCCAGCAGTTTGGCGGGAGTCTATGAGCAGTTCTTC. Protein sequence: CASSLAGVYEQFF. The chain is built from TRBV28 and TRBJ2-1, with 7 bases fitting TRBD2. CDR1 is MDHEN, CDR2 SYDVKM, per germline. CDR3 length equals 13 residues. The V segment lost 3 bases and the J segment 8 bases; nucleotides outside the gene matches: 4.

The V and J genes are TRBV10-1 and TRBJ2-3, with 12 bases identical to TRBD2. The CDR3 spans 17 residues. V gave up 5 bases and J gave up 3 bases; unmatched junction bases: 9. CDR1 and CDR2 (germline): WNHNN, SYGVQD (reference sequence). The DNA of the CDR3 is TGCGCCAGCAGTTCCCTTAAGACTAGCGGGAGAACAGATACGCAGTATTTT. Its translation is CASSSLKTSGRTDTQYF.

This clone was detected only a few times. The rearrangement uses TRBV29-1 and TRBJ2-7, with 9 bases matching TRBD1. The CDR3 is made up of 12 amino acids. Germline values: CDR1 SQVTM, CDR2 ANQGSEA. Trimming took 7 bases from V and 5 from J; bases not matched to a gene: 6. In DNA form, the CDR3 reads TGCAGCGGAGGGACAGGGAGAGACGAGCAGTACGTC. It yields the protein CSGGTGRDEQYV.

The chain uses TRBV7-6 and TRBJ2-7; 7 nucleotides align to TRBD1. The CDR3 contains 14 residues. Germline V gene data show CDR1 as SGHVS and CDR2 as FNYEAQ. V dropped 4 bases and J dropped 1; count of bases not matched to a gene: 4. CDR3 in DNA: TGTGCCAGCAGCTCCCTGACAGGGTCCTACGAGCAGTACTTC. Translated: CASSSLTGSYEQYF.

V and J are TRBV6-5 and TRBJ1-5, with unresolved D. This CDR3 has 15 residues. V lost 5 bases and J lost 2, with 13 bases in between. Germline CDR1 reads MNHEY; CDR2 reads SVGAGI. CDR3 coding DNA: TGTGCCAGCAGTCCCTCGTGGGGAGGCAATCAGCCCCAGCATTTT. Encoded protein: CASSPSWGGNQPQHF.

The CDR3 is CASTRLAGSGEQFF. As DNA, the CDR3 is TGTGCCAGCACCCGACTAGCGGGATCTGGTGAGCAGTTCTTC. V and J are TRBV2 and TRBJ2-1, with 11 bases fitting TRBD2. The germline V gene has CDR1 SNHLY and CDR2 FYNNEI. Germline trimming cut 7 bases from V and 9 bases from J; bases unmatched to any gene: 8. The CDR3 extends over 14 amino acids.

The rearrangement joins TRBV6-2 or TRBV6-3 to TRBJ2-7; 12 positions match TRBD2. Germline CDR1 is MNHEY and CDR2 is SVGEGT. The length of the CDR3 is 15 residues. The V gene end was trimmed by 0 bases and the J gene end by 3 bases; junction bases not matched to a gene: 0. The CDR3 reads CASSYSTSGSYEQYV. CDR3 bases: TGTGCCAGCAGTTACTCGACTAGCGGGAGCTACGAGCAGTACGTC.

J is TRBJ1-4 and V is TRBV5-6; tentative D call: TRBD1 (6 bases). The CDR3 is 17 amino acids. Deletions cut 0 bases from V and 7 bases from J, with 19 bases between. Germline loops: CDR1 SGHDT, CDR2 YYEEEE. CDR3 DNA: TGTGCCAGCAGCTTGGGTACGACAGGCCTGGGTGGTGAAAAACTGTTTTTT. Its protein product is CASSLGTTGLGGEKLFF. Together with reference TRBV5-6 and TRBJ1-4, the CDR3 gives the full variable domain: DAGVTQSPTHLIKTRGQQVTLRCSPKSGHDTVSWYQQALGQGPQFIFQYYEEEERQRGNFPDRFSGHQFPNYSSELNVNALLLGDSALYLCASSLGTTGLGGEKLFFGSGTQLSVL.